These 12 T cell receptor beta chains came from one sample sequenced in a study of shared clonotypes between healthy human individuals. Profiling relied on immunoSEQ multiplex PCR, and the TCRdb table lists in-frame clones only, not all of them. Here the sample spans roughly 650,000 clones, roughly 97% being singletons. The material sequenced was naive CD4+ T cells sorted from blood. Subset meaning: CD45RA+ positively selected. The receptors originated from a woman under 40 in good health.

The chain couples TRBV6-6 to TRBJ1-1; maybe TRBD1 (6 bases). With 2 bases removed from V and 3 bases from J, the gap between germline ends came to 16 bases. CDR3 length: 16 amino acids. Germline CDR1 and CDR2: MNHNY and SVGAGI (reference sequence). CDR3: CASSYQQQRGDTEAFF. The CDR3, as DNA: TGTGCCAGCAGTTACCAACAGCAAAGGGGGGACACTGAAGCTTTCTTT.

The genes are TRBV6-4 and TRBJ2-1; weak D call: TRBD1 (6 bases). The germline V gene has CDR1 MRHNA and CDR2 SNTAGT. The CDR3 is 15 residues long. Trimming cost V 4 bases and J 0 bases, with 10 bases left between them. The CDR3 sequence is CASSVQGSSYNEQFF. The CDR3 DNA reads as TGTGCCAGCAGTGTCCAGGGGAGCTCCTACAATGAGCAGTTCTTC.

This rearrangement joins TRBV13 to TRBJ2-7; 7 positions match TRBD1. The CDR3 is 14 amino acids. V lost 4 bases and J lost 4; bases outside the gene matches: 7. The germline V gene encodes CDR1 PRHDT and CDR2 FYEKMQ (reference sequence). The CDR3 DNA reads TGTGCCAGCAGCTCGGGACAGAAAAGGTACGAGCAGTACTTC. It encodes CASSSGQKRYEQYF.

The rearrangement joins TRBV10-2 to TRBJ2-7; 8 nucleotides match TRBD1. The junction had 5 bases not matched to a gene; V was cut back by 8 bases and J by 2 bases. This CDR3 has 13 amino acids. Germline loops: CDR1 WSHSY, CDR2 SAAADI. The CDR3 DNA reads TGCGCCAGCCAAAAGACAGGGGCCTACGAGCAGTACTTC. It yields the protein CASQKTGAYEQYF.

The rearrangement links TRBV28 to TRBJ1-3; D is perhaps TRBD1 (5 bases). CDR3 size: 15 residues. The germline V gene encodes CDR1 MDHEN and CDR2 SYDVKM. V shed 5 bases and J shed 3 bases, with 14 bases lying between them. Written as DNA, the CDR3 is TGTGCCAGCAGTCCAGGGACTAAATATGGAAACACCATATATTTT. This gives the protein CASSPGTKYGNTIYF.

The chain couples TRBV27 to TRBJ1-1; 9 bases map to TRBD1. CDR3 length equals 17 residues. The J segment lost 4 bases and the V segment lost 1 base, leaving 10 bases of the junction unmatched. Germline V gives CDR1 MNHEY, CDR2 SMNVEV (reference sequence). The CDR3 sequence is CASSLYRQGGDGTEAFF. In DNA form, the CDR3 reads TGTGCCAGCAGTTTATATCGACAGGGGGGCGACGGCACTGAAGCTTTCTTT.

This clone was seen a few times. The genes are TRBV18 and TRBJ2-1, with a weak D call TRBD2 (6 bases). From germline, CDR1 is KGHSH and CDR2 LQKENI. V lost 3 bases to trimming and J lost 9 bases, with 6 bases between them. The CDR3 totals 11 residues. The CDR3 here is CASSPEGEQFF. The CDR3 DNA is TGTGCCAGCTCACCGGAGGGTGAGCAGTTCTTC.

The genes are TRBV28 and TRBJ1-1, with 7 bases lining up with TRBD1. CDR1 and CDR2 (germline): MDHEN, SYDVKM. The CDR3 consists of 14 residues. V trimming: 4 bases; J trimming: 4 bases; junction bases outside the gene matches: 6. CDR3 loop: CASSSGTAITEAFF. CDR3 sequence (DNA): TGTGCCAGCAGTTCCGGGACAGCTATCACTGAAGCTTTCTTT.

The genes are TRBV28 and TRBJ1-1; D is possibly TRBD1 (6 bases). CDR1 MDHEN and CDR2 SYDVKM come from the germline V gene. The CDR3 is 17 residues long. Trimming stripped 4 bases from V and 0 bases from J, with 18 bases between. CDR3 loop: CASSSGQGDGMNTEAFF. The DNA of the CDR3 is TGTGCCAGCAGTTCGGGACAAGGAGACGGGATGAACACTGAAGCTTTCTTT.

This chain's CDR3 is CASSSGTGNSYEQYF. The CDR3 DNA is TGTGCCAGTAGTTCCGGGACAGGAAACTCCTACGAGCAGTACTTC. The chain joins TRBV19 to TRBJ2-7; TRBD1 agrees at 8 bases. The length of the CDR3 is 15 residues. With 5 bases clipped from V and 0 bases from J, the junction kept 6 bases outside the gene matches. Per the germline V gene, CDR1 is LNHDA and CDR2 is SQIVND (reference sequence).

The V and J genes are TRBV6-5 and TRBJ1-4; D perhaps matches TRBD1 (6 bases). V lost 6 bases and J lost 6, with 17 bases in between. Germline loops: CDR1 MNHEY, CDR2 SVGAGI. The CDR3 covers 15 residues. CDR3 region: CASRTTAGVYEKLFF. In DNA form, the CDR3 reads TGTGCCAGCAGAACGACGGCAGGGGTTTATGAAAAACTGTTTTTT.

The J gene is TRBJ1-6, the V gene TRBV19, with 9 bases that match TRBD1. There are 16 residues in the CDR3. Germline V lookup: CDR1 LNHDA, CDR2 SQIVND (reference sequence). Trimming cost V 5 bases and J 14 bases; bases outside gene matches: 16. In nucleotides, the CDR3 is TGTGCCAGTAGTGTGACACAGGGGGCTTACCTCGCGGCCCTCCACTTT. Amino acids: CASSVTQGAYLAALHF.